These 2 T cell receptor beta chains were all obtained from the same sample, sequenced in a study of T-cell reconstitution after alpha-beta-depleted transplantation in children. The TCRbeta library was prepared with unique molecular identifiers. In TCRdb, the PCR reads were re-called with MiXCR into one record per CDR3 protein. Among around 400,000 distinct CDR3 sequences listed, around 21% were seen once. The sample here was PBMCs from the stem cell graft donor, taken from the stem cell graft. Receptor source: a human donor who donated a stem cell graft to a child with acute myeloid leukemia.

V and J are TRBV12-3 or TRBV12-4 and TRBJ1-5, with D unresolved. Deletions cut 3 bases from V and 5 bases from J, with 8 bases between. The length of the CDR3 is 13 residues. CDR3 DNA: TGTGCCAGCAGTTTGGAAATAGATCAGCCCCAGCATTTT. Residues: CASSLEIDQPQHF.

This chain connects TRBV5-1 to TRBJ2-7, with 8 bases matching TRBD1. The germline V gene encodes CDR1 SGHRS and CDR2 YFSETQ. V lost 4 bases to trimming and J lost 3 bases; unmatched junction nucleotides: 6. This CDR3 is built from 14 residues. The CDR3 DNA reads TGCGCCAGCAGCAGAGGACAGGGTATCTACGAGCAGTACTTC. Translating it yields CASSRGQGIYEQYF.